Listed below are T cell receptor beta chains from one sample, sequenced in a study of shared T cell receptors in the human thymus. The repertoire was sequenced with immunoSEQ multiplex PCR; TCRdb's copy has only in-frame clones and lacks some. The sample gives hundreds of thousands of clones, approximately 90% of which show up once; 0.0095% to 0.012% is in the top ten. This sample also belongs to another study, concerning human thymus T cells.

The specimen was thymocytes. The receptor set was obtained from a boy under two years old with a congenital heart defect. Both conserved end residues are part of each CDR3. Fields, in order: J gene, V gene, CDR3 protein.

TRBJ2-7	TRBV6-6	CASSLAGEQYF
TRBJ2-5	TRBV7-8	CASSSGLPWETQYF
TRBJ2-1	TRBV4-2	CASSQIDGGEQFF
TRBJ2-1	TRBV4-3	CASSQTSGRGNEQFF
.	TRBV10-3	CAISELKRELFYEQYF
TRBJ2-7	TRBV2	CASSDQGQGSYEQYF
TRBJ2-1	TRBV27	CASSLMGRSSYNEQFF
TRBJ2-3	TRBV9	CASSVDGLPSTDTQYF
TRBJ1-2	TRBV7-8	CASSLGEQGYTF
TRBJ1-3	TRBV30	CAWSVQLPAHRRTIYF
TRBJ1-3	TRBV5-6	CASSLLGVGNTIYF
TRBJ2-3	TRBV4-1	CASSRDTLPTDTQYF
TRBJ1-5	TRBV27	CASSDGQGRRPQHF
TRBJ1-2	TRBV4-1	CASSQDRAGLSYGYTF
TRBJ2-7	TRBV4-2	CASSQVASGRASYEQYF
TRBJ2-3	TRBV4-3	CASSQGMGDRVKDTQYF
TRBJ2-4	TRBV7-2	CASSLEARLLAKNIQYF
TRBJ2-6	TRBV12-5	CASGAGTPSSGANVLTF
TRBJ2-3	TRBV2	CASSEQTSGRNGSTDTQYF
TRBJ2-1	TRBV12-5	CASGRSGRGNEQFF
TRBJ2-1	TRBV7-2	CASNPGRDSSYNEQFF
TRBJ1-5	TRBV7-8	CASSLDSLRQPQHF
TRBJ2-4	TRBV19	CASSRPRDSRSLLAKNIQYF
TRBJ2-3	TRBV29-1	CSATTSGRPDTQYF
TRBJ2-7	TRBV14	CASSHLPSGAAYEQYF
TRBJ2-3	TRBV6-5	CASSWGLSQGTDTQYF
TRBJ2-3	TRBV11-3	CASSLAHRTGPDTQYF
TRBJ1-2	TRBV7-3	CASSPAGQANYGYTF
TRBJ1-1	TRBV27	CASRQYRGGNTEAFF
TRBJ2-2	TRBV27	CASSLQGGSNTGELFF
TRBJ2-1	TRBV5-6	CASSRRTRRFNEQFF
TRBJ2-5	TRBV6-5	CASSYQPGGEETQYF
TRBJ2-7	TRBV7-2	CASSPIIDRDHEQYF
TRBJ1-1	TRBV30	CAWSKGAGTFF
TRBJ2-3	TRBV5-4	CASSRLGRVTDTQYF
TRBJ2-7	TRBV6-1	CASSVMGASLHEQYF
TRBJ2-7	TRBV25-1	CASSATDRGPYEQYF
TRBJ2-7	TRBV27	CASSTGTSSYEQYF
TRBJ2-2	TRBV9	CASSVGGGRQMNTGELFF
TRBJ1-6	TRBV6-1	CASSEFRPESSYNSPLHF